Each of the 14 T cell receptor beta chains below was sequenced from the same sample in a study of HIV-infected patients and healthy controls. TCRdb reprocessed the 5' RACE reads with MiXCR, giving one entry per CDR3 protein. The sample has around 58,000 distinct CDR3 sequences, 15% to 20% seen once; the top ten hold 1.4%. Sequencing was done on a sample of CD4+ T cells from blood. The origin of the receptors is a human donor in good health.

This clonotype was seen many times. V usage is TRBV6-2 or TRBV6-3 and J usage is TRBJ2-7; 7 bases line up with TRBD1. The CDR3 length is 15 residues. J was trimmed by 2 bases and V by 7 bases; bases with no gene match: 11. Germline loops: CDR1 MNHEY, CDR2 SVGEGT. The CDR3 coding sequence is TGTGCCAGCAAGTTGTTCCCCGGGACAGCCTACGAGCAGTACTTC. Translating it yields CASKLFPGTAYEQYF.

The sample holds a few counts of this clonotype. The chain employs TRBV27 and TRBJ1-6; TRBD1 aligns across 10 bases. The CDR3 is 13 residues long. J was trimmed by 9 bases and V by 10 bases; bases with no gene match: 6. CDR1 is MNHEY and CDR2 is SMNVEV in the germline V gene (reference sequence). Here the CDR3 DNA reads TGTGCCACCAAAAGGGACAGGGGTTCACCCCTCCACTTT. It specifies CATKRDRGSPLHF.

This chain connects TRBV9 to TRBJ2-2; a possible D gene is TRBD2 (6 bases). In germline, CDR1 is SGDLS, CDR2 YYNGEE. The CDR3 has 16 amino acids. Trimming cost V 4 bases and J 3 bases, with 16 bases left between them. In nucleotides, the CDR3 is TGTGCCAGCAGCCCCCCCCGACAGCGGGACACCGGGGAGCTGTTTTTT. It specifies CASSPPRQRDTGELFF.

This clonotype was seen just once. The chain links TRBV20-1 to TRBJ2-7; D is perhaps TRBD1 (6 bases). CDR1 is DFQATT, CDR2 SNEGSKA, per germline (reference sequence). The CDR3 is 13 amino acids. V lost 5 bases, J lost 2 bases, and 13 bases lay in between. The CDR3 region is CSAGTGSTYEQYF. The CDR3, as DNA: TGCAGTGCTGGAACAGGGTCCACCTACGAGCAGTACTTC.

This clonotype has ten or more counts. The chain joins TRBV7-9 to TRBJ2-4; D unresolved. The CDR3 spans 14 residues. The germline V gene encodes CDR1 SEHNR and CDR2 FQNEAQ (reference sequence). Trimming removed 4 bases at V and 0 bases at J, with 7 bases between. CDR3 residues: CASSSTTAKNIQYF. CDR3 bases: TGTGCCAGCAGCTCTACAACAGCCAAAAACATTCAGTACTTC.

V usage is TRBV6-5 and J usage is TRBJ1-4; D unresolved. This CDR3 spans 19 amino acids. Germline CDR1 and CDR2: MNHEY and SVGAGI. V was clipped by 2 bases and J by 2 bases, with 21 bases between them. CDR3 residues: CASSYAGFKGEGTNEKLFF. The CDR3 DNA reads TGTGCCAGCAGTTACGCGGGTTTTAAAGGCGAGGGTACTAATGAAAAACTGTTTTTT.

The chain combines TRBV7-9 with TRBJ2-4; the D is unclear. CDR1 and CDR2 (germline): SEHNR, FQNEAQ (reference sequence). V lost 4 bases, J lost 8 bases, and 9 bases lay in between. The CDR3 sequence is 12 residues long. The CDR3 sequence: CASSWGEDIQYF. Written as DNA, the CDR3 is TGTGCCAGCAGCTGGGGTGAAGACATTCAGTACTTC.

This clonotype was counted a few times. V gene TRBV20-1 combines with J gene TRBJ2-7; TRBD2 might be the D (6 bases). CDR3 length equals 12 residues. V dropped 7 bases and J dropped 3 bases, with 13 bases sitting between them. Germline CDR1 and CDR2: DFQATT and SNEGSKA (reference sequence). The CDR3 coding sequence is TGCAGTGTCGCGGGGTCCTTCTACGAGCAGTACTTC. Amino acids: CSVAGSFYEQYF.

The chain is built from TRBV12-3 or TRBV12-4 and TRBJ2-2; D not certain. V was shortened by 6 bases and J by 5 bases, with 10 bases between the two germline ends. The CDR3 covers 13 residues. This CDR3 is CASSHRLTGELFF. In DNA, the CDR3 is TGTGCCAGCAGCCATCGGTTGACCGGGGAGCTGTTTTTT.

The chain employs TRBV3-1 and TRBJ2-2, with D unclear. The CDR3 has 15 residues. Germline CDR1 reads LGHDT; CDR2 reads YNNKEL (reference sequence). V dropped 5 bases and J dropped 6 bases, with 16 bases sitting between them. The DNA of the CDR3 is TGTGCCAGCAGCTCGAGAACGAAGGCGGCCGGGGAGCTGTTTTTT. It codes for CASSSRTKAAGELFF.

This clonotype was seen ten or more times. The rearrangement joins TRBV7-3 to TRBJ2-2; no definite D call. CDR1 is SGHTA, CDR2 FQGTGA, per germline. The CDR3 runs 13 residues. The V and J ends lost 5 bases and 6 bases respectively, with 10 bases between them. CDR3 loop: CASSLDPPGELFF. The CDR3 DNA is TGTGCCAGCAGCCTAGACCCGCCCGGGGAGCTGTTTTTT. Full variable domain (outside the CDR3, taken from reference TRBV7-3 and TRBJ2-2): GAGVSQTPSNKVTEKGKYVELRCDPISGHTALYWYRQSLGQGPEFLIYFQGTGAADDSGLPNDRFFAVRPEGSVSTLKIQRTERGDSAVYLCASSLDPPGELFFGEGSRLTVL.

V is TRBV24-1 and J is TRBJ2-2, with D unclear. Trimming removed 3 bases at V and 3 bases at J, with 7 bases between. The CDR3 has 14 residues. CDR1 is KGHDR and CDR2 is SFDVKD in the germline V gene. Here the CDR3 reads CATSDGLDTGELFF. CDR3 DNA: TGTGCCACCAGTGATGGTTTGGACACCGGGGAGCTGTTTTTT.

V usage is TRBV4-2 and J usage is TRBJ2-1, with 8 bases that match TRBD1. The germline CDR1 and CDR2 sequences are LGHNA and YNFKEQ. The CDR3 covers 12 residues. The ends lost 4 bases at V and 8 bases at J; junction bases unmatched: 1. The DNA for the CDR3 is TGTGCCAGCAGCCTGGACAGGGATGAGCAGTTCTTC. This codes for CASSLDRDEQFF.

This clonotype was picked up many times. The rearrangement links TRBV5-1 to TRBJ2-5, with D unclear. The V gene lost 0 bases and the J gene lost 5 bases, with 8 bases spanning the gap. In germline, CDR1 is SGHRS, CDR2 YFSETQ. CDR3 length: 13 amino acids. In DNA form, the CDR3 reads TGCGCCAGCAGCTTGGCCCGGTTTGAGACCCAGTACTTC. This gives the protein CASSLARFETQYF. Variable domain in full (rest from reference TRBV5-1 and TRBJ2-5): KAGVTQTPRYLIKTRGQQVTLSCSPISGHRSVSWYQQTPGQGLQFLFEYFSETQRNKGNFPGRFSGRQFSNSRSEMNVSTLELGDSALYLCASSLARFETQYFGPGTRLLVL.